This is a list of T cell receptor beta chains from one sample in a study of blood T cells in healthy people across ages. MiXCR, applied by TCRdb to the 5' RACE reads, yields one record per CDR3 protein. The sample contains around 700,000 distinct CDR3 sequences, 25% of which appear only once. This sample also appeared in a second study, on T cells of mothers and their children.

Sequencing input: blood. The receptor set was obtained from a boy younger than 18 in good health. Each CDR3 is given with its conserved first and last residue. Each record gives: V gene, J gene, CDR3 protein.

TRBV9,TRBJ1-6,CASSLVDRRNSPLHF
TRBV20-1,TRBJ2-7,CSASPLRLAGTYEQYF
TRBV4-2,TRBJ1-2,CASSLRGSPLAGANYGYTF
TRBV7-2,TRBJ2-5,CASSPERQETQYF
TRBV10-3,TRBJ2-7,CAIKWEHEQYF
TRBV5-1,NA,CASSPSQRGTYEQYF
TRBV20-1,TRBJ2-1,CSARVPATPEGEQFF
TRBV4-2,TRBJ2-7,CASSAPGPISYEQYF
TRBV5-1,TRBJ1-2,CASSLDGGFNYGYTF
TRBV11-2,TRBJ1-2,CASSLRTGLRYGYTF
TRBV9,TRBJ1-1,CASSVAIGNTEAFF
TRBV19,TRBJ2-1,CASTTGNEQFF
TRBV12-3/TRBV12-4,TRBJ2-5,CASSLPQEETQYF
TRBV11-2,TRBJ2-7,CAGSFSVIPYEQYF
TRBV9,TRBJ2-5,CASSARLMGPEETQYF
TRBV4-1,TRBJ1-1,CASSQDQGVAFF
TRBV7-9,TRBJ2-1,CASSSTSGGVNEQFF
TRBV2,TRBJ2-5,CASSHGTSGQETQYF
TRBV7-6,NA,CASSLSPASSGETQYF
TRBV21-1,TRBJ2-7,CAILDSSGEQYF
TRBV7-3,TRBJ2-5,CASSSTGLGTQYF
TRBV21-1,TRBJ2-3,CASSKEEGRLADNTDTQYF